These 4 T cell receptor beta chains were sequenced from one sample in a study of control samples from healthy donors and cancer patients (dated by TCRdb to about 2020). The protocol used for the library was the immunoSEQ multiplex PCR assay. TCRdb limited this immuneACCESS table to in-frame rearrangements with V and J called. A share of clones is missing; checked studies link under half to unresolved V genes, and the rest is unexplained. The sample table contains over 100,000 clones; only one count was recorded for about nine tenths of them. The ten largest clones capture 4% to 5.5% of the sample. The sample taken for sequencing was blood. The receptors were sampled from a human donor in good health. The donor label of this sample is uncertain.

The J gene is TRBJ1-4, the V gene TRBV5-4, with 11 bases that match TRBD1. There are 16 residues in the CDR3. Germline trimming cut 3 bases from V and 4 bases from J; bases unmatched to any gene: 5. The germline V gene has CDR1 SGHNT and CDR2 YYREEE (reference sequence). The CDR3, as DNA: TGTGCCAGCAGCTCAGGGACAGGGGGACTTAATGAAAAACTGTTTTTT. Translating gives CASSSGTGGLNEKLFF. The full variable domain, in which reference TRBV5-4 and TRBJ1-4 provide the parts outside the CDR3, is ETGVTQSPTHLIKTRGQQVTLRCSSQSGHNTVSWYQQALGQGPQFIFQYYREEENGRGNFPPRFSGLQFPNYSSELNVNALELDDSALYLCASSSGTGGLNEKLFFGSGTQLSVL.

This chain joins TRBV7-9 and TRBJ1-6; 7 bases map to TRBD1. In germline, CDR1 is SEHNR, CDR2 FQNEAQ (reference sequence). V was pared by 5 bases and J by 0 bases, with 4 bases of the junction left unmatched. The CDR3 length is 16 residues. In nucleotides, the CDR3 is TGTGCCAGCAGCCTCGGACAGGCCTCCTATAATTCACCCCTCCACTTT. Amino acid sequence: CASSLGQASYNSPLHF. Full variable domain (remainder filled in from reference TRBV7-9 and TRBJ1-6): DTGVSQNPRHKITKRGQNVTFRCDPISEHNRLYWYRQTLGQGPEFLTYFQNEAQLEKSRLLSDRFSAERPKGSFSTLEIQRTEQGDSAMYLCASSLGQASYNSPLHFGNGTRLTVT.

This clone was seen more than once but under ten times. The chain carries TRBV25-1 and TRBJ2-3, with D unclear. The CDR3 has 16 residues. V lost 4 bases to trimming and J lost 2 bases, with 16 bases between them. Germline V lookup: CDR1 MGHDK, CDR2 SYGVNS. CDR3 amino acids: CASSVKGGPATDTQYF. The CDR3 region has the DNA TGTGCCAGCAGTGTTAAGGGCGGCCCGGCCACAGATACGCAGTATTTT.

The table lists this clone with a count of one. The J gene is TRBJ2-3, the V gene TRBV7-9, with 9 bases fitting TRBD2. V lost 2 bases and J lost 1; bases outside the gene matches: 1. Germline V lookup: CDR1 SEHNR, CDR2 FQNEAQ (reference sequence). The CDR3 covers 15 residues. The CDR3 region is CASSLQRGGTDTQYF. The CDR3 DNA sequence: TGTGCCAGCAGCTTACAGCGGGGGGGCACAGATACGCAGTATTTT.